The table lists the clone carrying this T cell receptor beta chain with a few counts. No DNA is shown, since the ends of the CDR3 on it are uncertain; the CDR3 is the one TCRdb lists. This specimen comes from a study of blood T cell repertoires in COVID-19. About the study: Sites in the United States, Italy and Spain provided acute and convalescent COVID-19 samples. Sample material is recorded as cDNA or gDNA derived from T cells, B-cell-depleted T cells, or PBMCs.

Under the authors' procedure: For nucleated cells, counts were estimated from reference gene primer amplification. Measured with immunoSEQ multiplex PCR; TCRdb has only the in-frame clones, and not every one. The DNA gave D and trimming, while V, J and clone size come from that table. The sample holds about 140,000 clones, approximately 85% seen once. The CDR3 totals 14 residues, both ends included. Germline values: CDR1 LGHDT, CDR2 YNNKEL (reference sequence). The chain is built from TRBV3-1 (or the pseudogene TRBV3-2) and TRBJ1-1; TRBD1, as called in the table, went unchecked against the DNA. This receptor was taken from a woman aged 80 or older with acute or convalescent COVID-19. The material sequenced was peripheral blood. This CDR3 reads CASSQGNVGTGSFF.